These 32 T cell receptor beta chains were sequenced from one sample in a study of blood T cell repertoires in COVID-19 (dated by TCRdb to 2018 to 2021). The library relied on the immunoSEQ multiplex PCR assay. Held by TCRdb, this immuneACCESS table contains in-frame sequences only and omits some clones. Under half of the omission traces to an unresolved V gene where checked; the cause of the rest is unknown. This sample gives about 150,000 clones in total; 80% to 90% of them show up just once. More than 5.5% of the sample rests with the top ten. Input material: PBMCs or T cells enriched from blood (not recorded which). These receptors came from a man aged 50-60 years who had recovered from COVID-19.

The chain carries TRBV9 and TRBJ1-3; 9 positions match TRBD1. CDR3 length: 16 residues. V dropped 1 base and J dropped 0; count of bases not matched to a gene: 2. Germline V gene lookup returns CDR1 SGDLS and CDR2 YYNGEE. In DNA form, the CDR3 reads TGTGCCAGCAGCGTACTGGACAGGGGCTCTGGAAACACCATATATTTT. It codes for CASSVLDRGSGNTIYF.

V is TRBV11-2 and J is TRBJ2-5; TRBD1 aligns across 7 bases. V lost 2 bases and J lost 2; bases outside the gene matches: 2. The germline V gene encodes CDR1 SGHAT and CDR2 FQNNGV. The CDR3 totals 14 residues. The CDR3 DNA is TGTGCCAGCAGCTTATTCAGGGGGCAAGAGACCCAGTACTTC. The encoded protein is CASSLFRGQETQYF.

In DNA, the CDR3 is TGTGCCAGCAGCCCGACGACAATCGCGAACACCGGGGAGCTGTTTTTT. This translates into CASSPTTIANTGELFF. This chain connects TRBV7-2 to TRBJ2-2, with unresolved D. The V and J ends lost 5 bases and 0 bases respectively, with 13 bases between them. This CDR3 is 16 amino acids long. Germline V gene sequence: CDR1 SGHTA, CDR2 FQGNSA.

This clone appeared once. The V gene is TRBV19, the J gene TRBJ1-4, with 7 bases identical to TRBD1. J was trimmed by 7 bases and V by 5 bases; bases with no gene match: 10. CDR1 is LNHDA, CDR2 SQIVND, per germline (reference sequence). This CDR3 has 15 amino acids. CDR3 DNA: TGTGCCAGTAGTCAAACCACAGGGGTGGGTGAAAAACTGTTTTTT. Amino acid sequence: CASSQTTGVGEKLFF.

This clone was picked up one time. The V and J genes are TRBV25-1 and TRBJ2-2, with a weak D call TRBD1 (6 bases). The CDR3 consists of 16 residues. CDR1 is MGHDK and CDR2 is SYGVNS in the germline V gene. V gave up 4 bases and J gave up 2 bases, with 14 bases separating them. CDR3 sequence (DNA): TGTGCCAGCAGTGGCTCACCGGGACACAACACCGGGGAGCTGTTTTTT. Amino acids: CASSGSPGHNTGELFF.

This clone is a singleton in its sample. J is TRBJ2-2 and V is TRBV7-2; D unresolved. Germline loops: CDR1 SGHTA, CDR2 FQGNSA. The CDR3 has 14 amino acids. Trimming removed 5 bases from V and 1 base from J, with 8 bases in between. CDR3 protein: CASSAVENTGELFF. CDR3 DNA: TGTGCCAGCAGCGCAGTCGAGAACACCGGGGAGCTGTTTTTT.

This clone appeared a single time. The chain carries TRBV18 and TRBJ2-1; 9 bases line up with TRBD1. Trimming removed 0 bases from V and 7 bases from J; junction bases left unmatched: 7. The CDR3 sequence is 16 residues long. The germline V gene has CDR1 KGHSH and CDR2 LQKENI. This CDR3 is CASSPPDLQGANEQFF. The DNA of the CDR3 is TGTGCCAGCTCACCACCGGATTTACAGGGGGCTAATGAGCAGTTCTTC.

V is TRBV5-1 and J is TRBJ1-2; 7 bases fit TRBD1. CDR1 and CDR2 (germline): SGHRS, YFSETQ. The CDR3 consists of 14 residues. V shed 6 bases and J 7 bases; nucleotides not matched to a gene: 12. Here the CDR3 DNA reads TGCGCCAGCAAAGCGACAGGGTTTAGTGGTGGCTACACCTTC. It yields the protein CASKATGFSGGYTF.

The chain joins TRBV5-6 to TRBJ2-2; D might be TRBD1 (7 bases). Germline values: CDR1 SGHDT, CDR2 YYEEEE. Trimming stripped 4 bases from V and 0 bases from J, with 16 bases between. This CDR3 spans 17 amino acids. DNA for the CDR3: TGTGCCAGCAGCCCAGGGGGGCGGAACGCGAACACCGGGGAGCTGTTTTTT. Residues: CASSPGGRNANTGELFF.

V and J are TRBV12-5 and TRBJ2-3, with 8 bases fitting TRBD1. The V gene end was trimmed by 5 bases and the J gene end by 5 bases; junction bases not matched to a gene: 9. The CDR3 is made up of 15 amino acids. In germline, CDR1 is LGHNT, CDR2 FRNRAP. The CDR3 spells CASGGRGLLVDTQYF. CDR3 coding DNA: TGTGCTAGTGGTGGCAGGGGGCTTTTAGTAGATACGCAGTATTTT.

This rearrangement joins TRBV3-1 (or the pseudogene TRBV3-2) to TRBJ2-5, with D perhaps matching TRBD2 (7 bases). The germline CDR1 and CDR2 sequences are LGHDT and YNNKEL (reference sequence). V was cut by 3 bases and J by 4 bases, with 15 bases left in between. There are 15 residues in the CDR3. Here the CDR3 reads CASSQGRGASETQYF. DNA of the CDR3: TGTGCCAGCAGCCAGGGTCGGGGGGCCTCAGAGACCCAGTACTTC.

The table lists this clone with a few counts. The CDR3 reads CSSVRQGAVEAFF. DNA of the CDR3: TGCAGCTCCGTCCGCCAGGGGGCGGTTGAAGCTTTCTTT. This sequence joins TRBV29-1 and TRBJ1-1, with 8 nucleotides matching TRBD1. This CDR3 comprises 13 residues. V shed 8 bases and J 7 bases; nucleotides not matched to a gene: 12. Germline CDR1 reads SQVTM; CDR2 reads ANQGSEA.

The chain employs TRBV3-1 (or the pseudogene TRBV3-2) and TRBJ2-3, with 13 positions matching TRBD2. Trimming at V came to 0 bases and at J to 5 bases, leaving 8 bases not matched to a gene. The length of the CDR3 is 18 residues. Germline V gives CDR1 LGHDT, CDR2 YNNKEL (reference sequence). CDR3 residues: CASSQDKTSGGAGDTQYF. The DNA of the CDR3 is TGTGCCAGCAGCCAAGATAAAACTAGCGGGGGGGCCGGAGATACGCAGTATTTT.

The V gene is TRBV4-1, the J gene TRBJ1-1, with D maybe TRBD1 (5 bases). V was trimmed by 0 bases and J by 4 bases, leaving 18 bases between them. Germline-derived CDR1 and CDR2 are MGHRA and YSYEKL. CDR3 size: 17 residues. DNA for the CDR3: TGCGCCAGCAGCCAAGAACCCCTGGGCAGGGATAGCACTGAAGCTTTCTTT. The encoded protein is CASSQEPLGRDSTEAFF.

This clone was detected once. The chain employs TRBV19 and TRBJ1-4; 7 bases align to TRBD1. The CDR3 is 15 amino acids. V gave up 5 bases and J gave up 0 bases; unmatched junction bases: 3. Germline assignment: CDR1 LNHDA and CDR2 SQIVND (reference sequence). DNA for the CDR3: TGTGCCAGTAGTCGGCAGGGGGCAACTAATGAAAAACTGTTTTTT. Translation gives CASSRQGATNEKLFF.

The genes are TRBV18 and TRBJ1-1; a possible D gene is TRBD1 (6 bases). In germline, CDR1 is KGHSH, CDR2 LQKENI. There are 16 residues in the CDR3. Trimming left V 2 bases short and J 0 bases short, with 13 bases between. CDR3 bases: TGTGCCAGCTCACCAGTGGCAGGGACACTGAACACTGAAGCTTTCTTT. As protein: CASSPVAGTLNTEAFF.

The chain couples TRBV7-9 to TRBJ1-2; tentatively, D is TRBD1 (6 bases). The CDR3 length is 15 residues. Germline V gene data show CDR1 as SEHNR and CDR2 as FQNEAQ (reference sequence). Trimming stripped 0 bases from V and 4 bases from J, with 12 bases between. This CDR3 is CASSLALGGAYGYTF. In DNA, the CDR3 is TGTGCCAGCAGCTTAGCGCTGGGGGGGGCCTATGGCTACACCTTC.

The V call is TRBV5-5, the J call TRBJ2-5, with 7 positions matching TRBD1. Germline V lookup: CDR1 SGHKS, CDR2 YYEKEE (reference sequence). This CDR3 has 18 residues. V trimming: 4 bases; J trimming: 2 bases; junction bases outside the gene matches: 17. DNA of the CDR3: TGTGCCAGCAGCACCACGGGACAGCAACCCAAAAATCAAGAGACCCAGTACTTC. It is translated as CASSTTGQQPKNQETQYF.

The chain combines TRBV2 with TRBJ1-5; tentatively, D is TRBD1 (5 bases). The germline V gene has CDR1 SNHLY and CDR2 FYNNEI. V was trimmed by 6 bases and J by 0 bases, leaving 9 bases between them. The CDR3 extends over 14 amino acids. The CDR3 is CASRDTSSNQPQHF. In DNA form, the CDR3 reads TGTGCCAGCAGGGACACCTCTAGCAATCAGCCCCAGCATTTT. The full variable domain, its missing parts supplied by reference TRBV2 and TRBJ1-5, is EPEVTQTPSHQVTQMGQEVILRCVPISNHLYFYWYRQILGQKVEFLVSFYNNEISEKSEIFDDQFSVERPDGSNFTLKIRSTKLEDSAMYFCASRDTSSNQPQHFGDGTRLSIL.

The chain joins TRBV27 to TRBJ1-1, with 10 bases lining up with TRBD1. This CDR3 contains 14 residues. V dropped 3 bases and J dropped 5; count of bases not matched to a gene: 3. Germline CDR1 and CDR2: MNHEY and SMNVEV (reference sequence). The CDR3 DNA reads TGTGCCAGCAGTTTTGGACAGGGGGGAACTGAAGCTTTCTTT. Its protein is CASSFGQGGTEAFF.

The J gene is TRBJ1-6, the V gene TRBV3-1 (or the pseudogene TRBV3-2); TRBD1 might be the D (5 bases). CDR3 length: 12 residues. CDR1 is LGHDT, CDR2 YNNKEL, per germline (reference sequence). V was cut by 4 bases and J by 9 bases, with 7 bases left in between. CDR3 DNA sequence: TGTGCCAGCAGCCGGGGGGTTTCACCCCTCCACTTT. It yields the protein CASSRGVSPLHF.

The V call is TRBV3-1 (or the pseudogene TRBV3-2), the J call TRBJ2-2; 7 bases fit TRBD1. Germline CDR1 and CDR2: LGHDT and YNNKEL (reference sequence). This CDR3 has 16 amino acids. The junction had 8 bases not matched to a gene; V was cut back by 1 base and J by 6 bases. CDR3 sequence: CASSQGYRGLAGELFF. CDR3 DNA sequence: TGTGCCAGCAGCCAAGGTTACAGGGGTTTGGCCGGGGAGCTGTTTTTT.

This rearrangement joins TRBV7-6 to TRBJ1-6, with TRBD1 matching 7 bases. The CDR3 contains 16 residues. Germline CDR1 is SGHVS and CDR2 is FNYEAQ. The V segment lost 5 bases and the J segment 10 bases; nucleotides outside the gene matches: 14. DNA of the CDR3: TGTGCCAGCAGCCCGACCCGGCAGGGGGTAGGGTCACCCCTCCACTTT. This translates into CASSPTRQGVGSPLHF.

The V and J genes are TRBV6-5 and TRBJ1-2, with D possibly TRBD1 on 6 matching bases. Trimming pared 6 bases from V and 8 bases from J, leaving 19 bases between. From germline, CDR1 is MNHEY and CDR2 SVGAGI. The CDR3 covers 14 residues. CDR3 loop: CASSNTGQGRGYTF. CDR3 bases: TGTGCCAGCAGCAACACCGGGCAGGGGCGCGGCTACACCTTC.

V is TRBV5-1 and J is TRBJ1-2; D ambiguous. Trimming shortened V by 4 bases and J by 5 bases, and 18 bases separated the two germline ends. Germline V gene sequence: CDR1 SGHRS, CDR2 YFSETQ. The CDR3 spans 15 residues. The CDR3 DNA reads TGCGCCAGCAGCGACTATGACAAGATTGTTTATGGCTACACCTTC. Translating gives CASSDYDKIVYGYTF. Using reference TRBV5-1 and TRBJ1-2 for the parts outside the CDR3, the full variable domain is KAGVTQTPRYLIKTRGQQVTLSCSPISGHRSVSWYQQTPGQGLQFLFEYFSETQRNKGNFPGRFSGRQFSNSRSEMNVSTLELGDSALYLCASSDYDKIVYGYTFGSGTRLTVV.

CDR3 loop: CASSLDPWESTEAFF. DNA for the CDR3: TGTGCCAGCAGCTTAGATCCGTGGGAGAGCACTGAAGCTTTCTTT. This rearrangement joins TRBV11-2 to TRBJ1-1; D unresolved. V lost 0 bases and J lost 4, with 12 bases in between. The V gene's germline CDR1 is SGHAT and CDR2 FQNNGV. CDR3 length: 15 amino acids.

This clone has more than one count but fewer than ten. V gene TRBV30 combines with J gene TRBJ1-6; TRBD1 might be the D (6 bases). Trimming took off 3 bases at V and 9 bases at J, with 15 bases between the two ends. The CDR3 runs to 14 residues. Germline assignment: CDR1 GTSNPN and CDR2 SVGIG (reference sequence). This chain's CDR3 is CAWSGRQDISPLHF. The DNA for the CDR3 is TGTGCCTGGAGCGGTAGACAGGACATTTCACCCCTCCACTTT.

This clone was counted between two and nine times. V gene TRBV7-2 combines with J gene TRBJ2-5; 7 bases line up with TRBD2. The length of the CDR3 is 15 residues. Germline CDR1 SGHTA, CDR2 FQGNSA. Trimming at V came to 2 bases and at J to 5 bases, leaving 8 bases not matched to a gene. CDR3 coding DNA: TGTGCCAGCAGCTTACAGAACGGGGGGAGGGAGACCCAGTACTTC. Its translation: CASSLQNGGRETQYF.

This sequence joins TRBV9 and TRBJ2-7, with TRBD2 matching 14 bases. Per germline, CDR1 SGDLS and CDR2 YYNGEE. CDR3 length equals 17 residues. The junction had 10 bases not matched to a gene; V was cut back by 4 bases and J by 4 bases. The DNA of the CDR3 is TGTGCCAGCAGCTTCAGAGACGGGACTAGCGGGAGTTACGAGCAGTACTTC. Protein sequence: CASSFRDGTSGSYEQYF. Complete variable domain (other parts from reference TRBV9 and TRBJ2-7): DSGVTQTPKHLITATGQRVTLRCSPRSGDLSVYWYQQSLDQGLQFLIQYYNGEERAKGNILERFSAQQFPDLHSELNLSSLELGDSALYFCASSFRDGTSGSYEQYFGPGTRLTVT.

This clone is a singleton in its sample. The chain links TRBV4-1 to TRBJ1-6; 7 nucleotides line up with TRBD1. This CDR3 has 16 residues. The germline V gene encodes CDR1 MGHRA and CDR2 YSYEKL. The V gene end was trimmed by 4 bases and the J gene end by 6 bases; junction bases not matched to a gene: 9. For the CDR3, the DNA is TGCGCCAGCAGCCTAACAGGGGACCCCCCTAATTCACCCCTCCACTTT. The encoded protein is CASSLTGDPPNSPLHF.

The chain recombines TRBV25-1 with TRBJ2-7; D not certain. The germline CDR1 and CDR2 sequences are MGHDK and SYGVNS. The length of the CDR3 is 13 residues. V gave up 3 bases and J gave up 2 bases, with 8 bases separating them. The CDR3 loop reads CASSDREPYEQYF. The CDR3 coding sequence is TGTGCCAGCAGTGATCGCGAGCCCTACGAGCAGTACTTC.

This chain joins TRBV5-4 and TRBJ2-5, with a tentative D call TRBD1 (5 bases). The CDR3 length is 14 residues. Germline V CDR1 and CDR2: SGHNT, YYREEE (reference sequence). Trimming pared 0 bases from V and 2 bases from J, leaving 8 bases between. CDR3 sequence: CASSLGDRQETQYF. The CDR3 region has the DNA TGTGCCAGCAGCTTGGGCGACAGACAAGAGACCCAGTACTTC.